One sample yielded the 13 T cell receptor beta chains listed below, sequenced in a study of human T cells and chemical hapten exposure. Time point denoted: patch test 2, 6 weeks after DPC sensitization. Sample treatment: therapeutic diphenylcyclopropenone sensitization with weekly scalp DPC. One entry per CDR3 protein results from TCRdb running MiXCR on the RACE reads. The sample includes around 80,000 distinct CDR3 sequences, 6.6% of them seen just once. Sequenced here: whole blood, sampled in connection with sensitization to the hapten diphenylcyclopropenone (DPC). Receptor source: a woman aged 30 to 39 with alopecia areata. Some clones in this sample may be carry-over from other donors' samples.

This clonotype was recorded at least ten times. The V and J genes are TRBV20-1 and TRBJ2-7; 9 bases map to TRBD1. This CDR3 has 14 amino acids. The V and J ends lost 4 bases and 4 bases, in that order; junction bases with no gene match: 8. Germline loops: CDR1 DFQATT, CDR2 SNEGSKA (reference sequence). The CDR3 is CSAIVGQGEYEQYF. CDR3 sequence (DNA): TGCAGTGCTATTGTGGGACAGGGAGAGTACGAGCAGTACTTC.

The chain recombines TRBV11-2 with TRBJ2-1; D is unclear. Between the trimmed V and J ends, which lost 1 base and 6 bases, there was a span of 16 bases. This CDR3 is 16 amino acids long. CDR1 is SGHAT and CDR2 is FQNNGV in the germline V gene. The CDR3 loop reads CASSLVVLGGFNEQFF. In DNA, the CDR3 is TGTGCCAGCAGCTTAGTTGTTTTAGGCGGATTCAATGAGCAGTTCTTC.

With regard to this clonotype: A much more abundant neighbour one base away suggests this may be a read error. V is TRBV7-9 and J is TRBJ2-1, with 7 bases identical to TRBD1. The CDR3 length is 16 residues. From germline, CDR1 is SEHNR and CDR2 FQNEAQ (reference sequence). CDR3 loop: CASSQRQGSSYIEQFF. CDR3 bases: TGTGCCAGCAGCCAAAGACAGGGCAGCTCCTACATTGAGCAGTTCTTC. Full variable domain (outside the CDR3, taken from reference TRBV7-9 and TRBJ2-1): DTGVSQNPRHKITKRGQNVTFRCDPISEHNRLYWYRQTLGQGPEFLTYFQNEAQLEKSRLLSDRFSAERPKGSFSTLEIQRTEQGDSAMYLCASSQRQGSSYIEQFFGPGTRLTVL.

This clonotype has ten or more counts. CDR3 protein: CASSLLLGEQFF. CDR3 bases: TGTGCCAGCAGTCTCCTCCTAGGCGAGCAGTTCTTC. The rearrangement joins TRBV12-3 or TRBV12-4 to TRBJ2-1; D is unresolved. V gave up 5 bases and J gave up 10 bases, with 12 bases separating them. The CDR3 is 12 amino acids.

The chain's CDR3 is CASLGTTYEQYF. The CDR3 DNA sequence: TGTGCCAGCTTAGGGACTACCTACGAGCAGTACTTC. The chain couples TRBV12-3 or TRBV12-4 to TRBJ2-7; 7 bases line up with TRBD2. The CDR3 has 12 residues. After removal of 8 bases from V and 2 bases from J, the junction contained 3 bases not matched to a gene.

This clonotype occurred many times. The rearrangement links TRBV20-1 to TRBJ2-7, with 10 bases that match TRBD2. The CDR3 is 14 amino acids. CDR1 and CDR2 (germline): DFQATT, SNEGSKA (reference sequence). J was trimmed by 2 bases and V by 0 bases; bases with no gene match: 1. The CDR3 nucleotides read TGCAGTGCTAGAGAACTAGCGGGGCCCTACGAGCAGTACTTC. Amino acid sequence: CSARELAGPYEQYF.

This clonotype was observed at least ten times. At one boundary the junction diverges from the germline segment, which might be a read error. The chain couples TRBV29-1 to TRBJ1-1; the match to TRBD1 covers 7 bases. Germline V gene lookup returns CDR1 SQVTM and CDR2 ANQGSEA. The CDR3 contains 14 residues. CDR3 sequence: CSAEYQGGGTEAFF. The CDR3 DNA follows: TGCAGCGCTGAATACCAGGGGGGCGGAACTGAAGCTTTCTTT. The full variable domain, rest sourced from reference TRBV29-1 and TRBJ1-1, is SAVISQKPSRDICQRGTSLTIQCQVDSQVTMMFWYRQQPGQSLTLIATANQGSEATYESGFVIDKFPISRPNLTFSTLTVSNMSPEDSSIYLCSAEYQGGGTEAFFGQGTRLTVV.

V and J are TRBV18 and TRBJ1-1; D gene uncertain. V lost 3 bases and J lost 8, with 16 bases in between. CDR1 and CDR2 from the germline V gene are KGHSH and LQKENI. This CDR3 spans 14 amino acids. CDR3 protein: CASSPRERAPEAFF. The CDR3 DNA is TGTGCCAGCTCACCGCGGGAAAGGGCCCCCGAAGCTTTCTTT.

This clonotype was detected a few times. The chain is built from TRBV20-1 and TRBJ2-3; D not resolved. Trimming stripped 3 bases from V and 2 bases from J, with 12 bases between. The CDR3 consists of 14 residues. Per germline, CDR1 DFQATT and CDR2 SNEGSKA (reference sequence). This CDR3 reads CSARIQPNTDTQYF. CDR3 coding DNA: TGCAGTGCTAGGATCCAACCTAACACAGATACGCAGTATTTT.

The table lists this clonotype with a few counts. The J gene is TRBJ2-1, the V gene TRBV12-3 or TRBV12-4, with D perhaps TRBD2 (6 bases). This CDR3 is 14 amino acids long. The V end was cut by 8 bases, the J end by 0 bases, with 11 bases between. The CDR3 sequence: CASGIAASYNEQFF. Here the CDR3 DNA reads TGTGCCAGCGGAATAGCGGCCTCCTACAATGAGCAGTTCTTC.

Many counts were recorded for this clonotype. The chain recombines TRBV7-8 with TRBJ2-7; no firm D call. The CDR3 runs 14 residues. The ends were cut back, 1 base at V and 4 bases at J, with 11 bases in the middle. Germline lookup yields CDR1 SGHVS and CDR2 FQNEAQ. The CDR3 bases are TGTGCCAGCAGCTTAGAATGGGAATCATACGAGCAGTACTTC. Protein sequence: CASSLEWESYEQYF.

V is TRBV9 and J is TRBJ2-3; 10 bases align to TRBD2. Unmatched junction bases numbered 10, after V lost 3 bases and J lost 0 bases. From germline, CDR1 is SGDLS and CDR2 YYNGEE. This CDR3 has 18 residues. In DNA form, the CDR3 reads TGTGCCAGCAGCGGAAGGGTAGCGGGGGGCCAAAGCACAGATACGCAGTATTTT. Protein product: CASSGRVAGGQSTDTQYF. Complete variable domain (other parts from reference TRBV9 and TRBJ2-3): DSGVTQTPKHLITATGQRVTLRCSPRSGDLSVYWYQQSLDQGLQFLIQYYNGEERAKGNILERFSAQQFPDLHSELNLSSLELGDSALYFCASSGRVAGGQSTDTQYFGPGTRLTVL.

Ten or more counts support this clonotype. The J gene is TRBJ2-5, the V gene TRBV5-1; D is undetermined. Trimming shortened V by 2 bases and J by 2 bases, and 16 bases separated the two germline ends. The CDR3 has 16 amino acids. From germline, CDR1 is SGHRS and CDR2 YFSETQ. Here the CDR3 reads CASSFSFSITQETQYF. The CDR3 DNA sequence: TGCGCCAGCAGCTTTTCGTTTAGTATAACGCAAGAGACCCAGTACTTC.